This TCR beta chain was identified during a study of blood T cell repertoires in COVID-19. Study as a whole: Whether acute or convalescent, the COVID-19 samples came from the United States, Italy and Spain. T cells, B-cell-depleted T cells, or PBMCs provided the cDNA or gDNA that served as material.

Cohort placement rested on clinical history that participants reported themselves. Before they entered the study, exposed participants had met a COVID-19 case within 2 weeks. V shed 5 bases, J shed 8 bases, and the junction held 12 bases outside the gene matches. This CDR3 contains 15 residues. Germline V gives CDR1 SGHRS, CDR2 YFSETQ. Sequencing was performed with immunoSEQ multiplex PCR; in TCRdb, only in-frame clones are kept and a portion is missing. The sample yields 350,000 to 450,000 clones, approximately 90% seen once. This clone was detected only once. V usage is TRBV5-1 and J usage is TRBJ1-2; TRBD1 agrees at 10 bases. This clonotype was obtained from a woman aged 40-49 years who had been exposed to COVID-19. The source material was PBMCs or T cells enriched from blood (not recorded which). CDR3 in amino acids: CASSTEGTGASGYTF. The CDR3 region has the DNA TGCGCCAGCAGTACGGAGGGGACAGGGGCGTCCGGCTACACCTTC.